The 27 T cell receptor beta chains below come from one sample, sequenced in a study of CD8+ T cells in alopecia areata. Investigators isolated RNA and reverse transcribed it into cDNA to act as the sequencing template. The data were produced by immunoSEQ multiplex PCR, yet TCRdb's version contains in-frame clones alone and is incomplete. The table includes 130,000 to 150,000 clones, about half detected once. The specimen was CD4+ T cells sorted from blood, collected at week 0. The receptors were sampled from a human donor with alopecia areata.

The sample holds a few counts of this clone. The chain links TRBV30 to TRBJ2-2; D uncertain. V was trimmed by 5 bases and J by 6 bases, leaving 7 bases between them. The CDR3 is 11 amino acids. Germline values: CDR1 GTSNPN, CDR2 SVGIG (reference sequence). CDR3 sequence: CAWAGAGELFF. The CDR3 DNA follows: TGTGCCTGGGCTGGGGCCGGGGAGCTGTTTTTT.

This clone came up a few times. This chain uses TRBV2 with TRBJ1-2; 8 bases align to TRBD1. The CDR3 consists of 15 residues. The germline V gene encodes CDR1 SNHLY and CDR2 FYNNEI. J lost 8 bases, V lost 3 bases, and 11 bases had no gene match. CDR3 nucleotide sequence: TGTGCCAGCAGTGACCAAAGGACAGGGCCGAAGGGCTACACCTTC. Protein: CASSDQRTGPKGYTF.

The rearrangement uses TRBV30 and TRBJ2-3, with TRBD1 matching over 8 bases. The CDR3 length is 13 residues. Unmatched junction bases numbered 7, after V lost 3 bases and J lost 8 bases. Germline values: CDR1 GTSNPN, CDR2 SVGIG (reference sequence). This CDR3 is CAWSPGGVATQYF. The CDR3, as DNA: TGTGCCTGGAGCCCAGGGGGCGTTGCTACGCAGTATTTT.

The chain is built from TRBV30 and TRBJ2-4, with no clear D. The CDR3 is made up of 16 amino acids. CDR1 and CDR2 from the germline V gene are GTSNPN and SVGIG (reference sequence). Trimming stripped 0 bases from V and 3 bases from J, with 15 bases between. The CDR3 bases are TGTGCCTGGAGTGTCCCCAGCCGGAGCCTCAAAAACATTCAGTACTTC. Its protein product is CAWSVPSRSLKNIQYF.

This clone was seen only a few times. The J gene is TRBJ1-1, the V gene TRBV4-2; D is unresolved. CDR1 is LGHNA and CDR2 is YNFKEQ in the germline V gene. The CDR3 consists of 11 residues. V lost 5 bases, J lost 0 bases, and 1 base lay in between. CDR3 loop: CASSVNTEAFF. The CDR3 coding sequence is TGTGCCAGCAGCGTGAACACTGAAGCTTTCTTT.

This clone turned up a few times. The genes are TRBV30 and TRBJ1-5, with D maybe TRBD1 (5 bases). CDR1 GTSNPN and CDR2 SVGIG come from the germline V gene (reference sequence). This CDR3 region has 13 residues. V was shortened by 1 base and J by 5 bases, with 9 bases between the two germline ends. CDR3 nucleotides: TGTGCCTGGAGTGCGGGACGGGATCAGCCCCAGCATTTT. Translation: CAWSAGRDQPQHF.

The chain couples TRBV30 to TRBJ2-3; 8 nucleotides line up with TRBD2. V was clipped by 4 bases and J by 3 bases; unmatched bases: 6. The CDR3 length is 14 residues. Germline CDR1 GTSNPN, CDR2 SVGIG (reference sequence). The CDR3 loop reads CAWKVGRGTDTQYF. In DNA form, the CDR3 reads TGTGCCTGGAAGGTCGGGAGGGGGACAGATACGCAGTATTTT.

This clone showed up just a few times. The CDR3 region has the DNA TGTGCCAGCAGTGACCCCGGACAGGTACAGGAGACCCAGTACTTC. The encoded protein is CASSDPGQVQETQYF. This rearrangement joins TRBV25-1 to TRBJ2-5; TRBD1 matches 7 bases. V lost 3 bases to trimming and J lost 5 bases; unmatched junction nucleotides: 9. Looked up from germline, CDR1 is MGHDK and CDR2 is SYGVNS. The CDR3 is 15 amino acids.

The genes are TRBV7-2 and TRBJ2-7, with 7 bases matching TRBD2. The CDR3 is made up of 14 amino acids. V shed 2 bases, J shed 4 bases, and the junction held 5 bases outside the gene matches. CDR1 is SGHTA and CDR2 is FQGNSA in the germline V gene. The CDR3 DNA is TGTGCCAGCAGCTTAACACGGGGAGGGTACGAGCAGTACTTC. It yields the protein CASSLTRGGYEQYF. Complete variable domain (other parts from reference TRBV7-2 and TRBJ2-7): GAGVSQSPSNKVTEKGKDVELRCDPISGHTALYWYRQSLGQGLEFLIYFQGNSAPDKSGLPSDRFSAERTGGSVSTLTIQRTQQEDSAVYLCASSLTRGGYEQYFGPGTRLTVT.

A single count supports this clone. Written as DNA, the CDR3 is TGTGCCAGCAGCAGGGTGGGGTACCAAGAGACCCAGTACTTC. It encodes CASSRVGYQETQYF. The chain couples TRBV28 to TRBJ2-5, with a possible D match to TRBD1 (5 bases). The V gene lost 6 bases and the J gene lost 0 bases, with 11 bases spanning the gap. Germline V lookup: CDR1 MDHEN, CDR2 SYDVKM. This CDR3 region has 14 residues.

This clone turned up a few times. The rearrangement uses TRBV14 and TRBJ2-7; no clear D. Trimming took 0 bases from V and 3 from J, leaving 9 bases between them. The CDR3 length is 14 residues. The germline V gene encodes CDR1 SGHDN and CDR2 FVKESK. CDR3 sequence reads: CASSQDLGNYEQYF. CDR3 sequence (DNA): TGTGCCAGCAGCCAAGATTTGGGAAACTACGAGCAGTACTTC.

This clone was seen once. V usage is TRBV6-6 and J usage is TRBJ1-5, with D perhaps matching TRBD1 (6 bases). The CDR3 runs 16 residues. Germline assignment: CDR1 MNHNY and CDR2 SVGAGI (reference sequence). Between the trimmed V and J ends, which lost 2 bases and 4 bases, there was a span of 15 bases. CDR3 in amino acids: CASSYVSGQLNQPQHF. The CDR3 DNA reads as TGTGCCAGCAGTTACGTCTCAGGACAGCTTAATCAGCCCCAGCATTTT.

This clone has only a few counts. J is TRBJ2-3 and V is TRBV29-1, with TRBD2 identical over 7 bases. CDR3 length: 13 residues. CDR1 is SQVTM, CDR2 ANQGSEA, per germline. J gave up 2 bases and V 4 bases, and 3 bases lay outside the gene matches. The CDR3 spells CSVGLAVTDTQYF. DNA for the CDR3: TGCAGCGTTGGGCTAGCGGTCACAGATACGCAGTATTTT.

The CDR3 reads CASSGDRARTEAFF. CDR3 bases: TGCGCCAGCAGCGGGGACAGGGCCAGGACTGAAGCTTTCTTT. This chain connects TRBV5-1 to TRBJ1-1, with 9 bases fitting TRBD1. CDR1 is SGHRS and CDR2 is YFSETQ in the germline V gene. V trimming: 4 bases; J trimming: 5 bases; junction bases outside the gene matches: 6. The CDR3 loop spans 14 amino acids.

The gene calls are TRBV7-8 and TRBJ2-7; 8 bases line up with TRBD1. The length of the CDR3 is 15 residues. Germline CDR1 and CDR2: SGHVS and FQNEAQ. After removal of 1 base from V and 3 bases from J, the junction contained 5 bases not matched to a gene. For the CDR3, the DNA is TGTGCCAGCAGCTTAGGGCCAGGGGGCGTCTACGAGCAGTACTTC. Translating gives CASSLGPGGVYEQYF.

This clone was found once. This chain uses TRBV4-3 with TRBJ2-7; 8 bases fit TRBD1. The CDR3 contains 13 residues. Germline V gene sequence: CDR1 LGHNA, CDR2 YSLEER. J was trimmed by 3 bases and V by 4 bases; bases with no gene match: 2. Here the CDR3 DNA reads TGCGCCAGCAGCCGGGACAGGAACTACGAGCAGTACTTC. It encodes CASSRDRNYEQYF.

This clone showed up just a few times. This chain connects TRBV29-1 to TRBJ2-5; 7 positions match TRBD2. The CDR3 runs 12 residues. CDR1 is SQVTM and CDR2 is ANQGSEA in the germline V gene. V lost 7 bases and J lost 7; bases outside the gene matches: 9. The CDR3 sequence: CSEGGVGATQYF. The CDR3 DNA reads TGCAGCGAGGGAGGGGTCGGAGCGACCCAGTACTTC.

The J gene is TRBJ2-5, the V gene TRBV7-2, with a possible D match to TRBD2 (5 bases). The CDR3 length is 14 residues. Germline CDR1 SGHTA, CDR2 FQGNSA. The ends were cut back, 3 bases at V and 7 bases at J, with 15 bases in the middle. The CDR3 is CASSFGLALGTQYF. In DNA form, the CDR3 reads TGTGCCAGCAGCTTTGGACTCGCCCTGGGGACCCAGTACTTC.

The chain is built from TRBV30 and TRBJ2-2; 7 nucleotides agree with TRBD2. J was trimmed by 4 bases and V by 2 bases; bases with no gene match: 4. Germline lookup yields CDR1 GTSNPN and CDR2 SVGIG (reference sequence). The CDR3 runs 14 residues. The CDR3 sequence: CAWSSGMTTGELFF. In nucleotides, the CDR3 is TGTGCCTGGAGTAGCGGGATGACCACCGGGGAGCTGTTTTTT.

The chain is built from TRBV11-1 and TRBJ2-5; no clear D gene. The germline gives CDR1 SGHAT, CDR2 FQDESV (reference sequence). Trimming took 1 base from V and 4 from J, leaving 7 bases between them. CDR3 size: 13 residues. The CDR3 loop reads CASSLVSLETQYF. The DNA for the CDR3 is TGTGCCAGCAGCTTAGTGAGTCTAGAGACCCAGTACTTC.

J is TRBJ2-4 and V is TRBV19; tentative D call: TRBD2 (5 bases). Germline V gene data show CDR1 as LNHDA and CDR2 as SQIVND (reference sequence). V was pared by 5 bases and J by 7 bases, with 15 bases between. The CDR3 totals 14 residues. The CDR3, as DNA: TGTGCCAGTAGTGCCGGACTCATTGGGAACATTCAGTACTTC. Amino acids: CASSAGLIGNIQYF.

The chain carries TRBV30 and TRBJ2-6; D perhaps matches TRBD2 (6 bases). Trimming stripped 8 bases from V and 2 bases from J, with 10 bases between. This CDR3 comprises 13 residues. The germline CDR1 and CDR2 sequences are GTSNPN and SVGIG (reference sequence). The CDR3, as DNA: TGTGCCAATACGGGGGCTGGGGCCAACGTCCTGACTTTC. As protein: CANTGAGANVLTF.

CDR3 in DNA: TGTGCCAGCAGTGGAGGTTCCGGCTCCTACGAGCAGTACTTC. It is translated as CASSGGSGSYEQYF. The genes are TRBV7-9 and TRBJ2-7, with D possibly being TRBD2 (5 bases). The CDR3 is 14 residues long. Germline loops: CDR1 SEHNR, CDR2 FQNEAQ (reference sequence). Trimming shortened V by 6 bases and J by 0 bases, and 12 bases separated the two germline ends.

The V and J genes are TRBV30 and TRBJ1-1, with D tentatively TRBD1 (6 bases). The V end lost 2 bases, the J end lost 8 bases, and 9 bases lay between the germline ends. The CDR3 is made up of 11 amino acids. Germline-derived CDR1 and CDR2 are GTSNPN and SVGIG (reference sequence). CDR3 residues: CAWSRDREAFF. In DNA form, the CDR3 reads TGTGCCTGGAGTCGAGACAGGGAAGCTTTCTTT. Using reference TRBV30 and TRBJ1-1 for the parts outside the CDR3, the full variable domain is SQTIHQWPATLVQPVGSPLSLECTVEGTSNPNLYWYRQAAGRGLQLLFYSVGIGQISSEVPQNLSASRPQDRQFILSSKKLLLSDSGFYLCAWSRDREAFFGQGTRLTVV.

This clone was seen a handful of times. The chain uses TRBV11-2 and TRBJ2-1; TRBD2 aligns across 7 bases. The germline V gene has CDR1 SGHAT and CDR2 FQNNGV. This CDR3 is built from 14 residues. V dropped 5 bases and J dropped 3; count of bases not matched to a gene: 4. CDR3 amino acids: CASSPPGGYNEQFF. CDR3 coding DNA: TGTGCCAGCAGCCCCCCGGGAGGCTACAATGAGCAGTTCTTC.

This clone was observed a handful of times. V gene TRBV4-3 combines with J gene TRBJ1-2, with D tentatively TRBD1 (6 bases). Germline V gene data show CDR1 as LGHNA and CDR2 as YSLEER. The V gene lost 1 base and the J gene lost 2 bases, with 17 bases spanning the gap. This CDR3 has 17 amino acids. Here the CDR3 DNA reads TGCGCCAGCAGCCAAGGGGACCCCAGGGGAGTCAACTATGGCTACACCTTC. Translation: CASSQGDPRGVNYGYTF.

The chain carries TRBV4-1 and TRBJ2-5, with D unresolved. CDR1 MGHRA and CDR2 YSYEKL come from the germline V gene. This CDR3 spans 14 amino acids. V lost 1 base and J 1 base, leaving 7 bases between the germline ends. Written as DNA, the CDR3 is TGCGCCAGCAGCCAAGCCGGAGTCCAAGAGACCCAGTACTTC. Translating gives CASSQAGVQETQYF.